This T cell receptor (beta chain) came from a study of Ad26.COV2.S vaccination and SARS-CoV-2 variants. Looking at the study overall: Donor was one of the participants in the Ad26.COV2.S arm of the COV1001 trial.

The CDR3 has 16 residues. V shed 4 bases and J 2 bases; nucleotides not matched to a gene: 9. Germline loops: CDR1 MGHRA, CDR2 YSYEKL. Comment on this clone: The antigen is not known.

The data were produced by immunoSEQ multiplex PCR, yet TCRdb's version contains in-frame clones alone and is incomplete. This table holds roughly 390,000 clones, about nine tenths found once. Findings and caveats of the study: After vaccination, substantial breadth of spike-specific CD8+ and CD4+ responses was reported.

Indicated treatment: around 19 received Ad26.COV2.S at low or high dose, single or two shots; about 5 received placebo; per-sample allocation not given. It was on day 63 after the first vaccine or placebo injection that samples were taken. This receptor was obtained from a person aged 18-60 years who received the Ad26.COV2.S COVID-19 vaccine or a placebo. The sequenced sample was peripheral blood, obtained in a trial of Ad26.COV2.S vaccine versus placebo. V and J are TRBV4-1 and TRBJ2-5, with 8 positions matching TRBD2. The CDR3 nucleotides read TGCGCCAGCAGCCTTCAAGGGGCTAGCGGGCAAGAGACCCAGTACTTC. Protein: CASSLQGASGQETQYF.